What follows are 25 T cell receptor beta chains derived from one specimen sequenced in a study of T cell clonality in common variable immunodeficiency. Measured with immunoSEQ multiplex PCR; TCRdb has only the in-frame clones, and not every one. The counts give roughly 58,000 clones, none of them seen only once; around 0.84% is held by the top ten. The sequenced material came from peripheral blood mononuclear cells. These receptors originate from a person aged 18 to 75 in good health.

This clone came up a few times. A clone one base away is much larger, so this may be a read error. The CDR3 end falls 3 residues outside the read, so it is completed with the germline J gene. The chain employs TRBV19 and TRBJ2-2; D may be TRBD1 (6 bases). The germline V gene has CDR1 LNHDA and CDR2 SQIVND (reference sequence). There are 12 residues in the CDR3. The CDR3 DNA, read in part, is TGTGCCGTACAGGGAACTAATGAAAAG. Amino acid sequence: CAVQGTNEK. The complete CDR3 sequence is CAVQGTNEKLFF. The variable domain in full, with the rest retrieved from reference TRBV19 and TRBJ2-2, is DGGITQSPKYLFRKEGQNVTLSCEQNLNHDAMYWYRQDPGQGLRLIYYSQIVNDFQKGDIAEGYSVSREKKESFPLTVTSAQKNPTAFYLCAVQGTNEKLFFGEGSRLTVL.

This clone was seen a few times. The read comes to an end 3 residues before the CDR3 does, leaving the germline J gene to fill in the end. The chain employs TRBV19 and TRBJ1-2, with D possibly matching TRBD1 (6 bases). The CDR3 spans 14 residues. Germline CDR1 LNHDA, CDR2 SQIVND (reference sequence). The sequenced part of the CDR3 DNA is TGTGCCAGTAGTATAGAGGCGTGGGGGCGCGAC. Translated: CASSIEAWGRD. The whole CDR3 sequence is CASSIEAWGRDYTF.

Worth noting for this clone: A read error is likely here: a far larger clone is one base away. The CDR3 extends 3 residues past the end of the read, so its final part is completed from the germline J gene. The chain employs TRBV6-2 or TRBV6-3 and TRBJ2-2, with D perhaps TRBD2 (5 bases). The CDR3 loop spans 11 amino acids. CDR1 is MNHEY and CDR2 is SVGEGT in the germline V gene. The CDR3 reads CASTGAGPLFF. Partial CDR3 DNA: TGTGCCAGCACCGGCGCGGGTCCG.

This clone appeared many times. The CDR3 end lies 3 residues beyond the end of the read and is filled in from the germline J gene. V and J are TRBV19 and TRBJ2-1, with TRBD2 identical over 10 bases. J gave up 5 bases and V 2 bases, and 3 bases lay outside the gene matches. The CDR3 totals 15 residues. Germline values: CDR1 LNHDA, CDR2 SQIVND (reference sequence). The sequenced CDR3 bases are TGTGCCAGTAGTATACTAGCGGGGGCCGACAATGAG. This sequence encodes CASSILAGADNE. The entire CDR3 reads CASSILAGADNEQFF.

A remark on this clone: From the germline J gene comes the end of the CDR3, since the read stops 3 residues before it. The rearrangement uses TRBV2 and TRBJ2-5, with TRBD1 matching over 9 bases. In germline, CDR1 is SNHLY, CDR2 FYNNEI. This CDR3 is 16 amino acids long. With V trimmed by 4 bases and J by 1 base, 7 bases remained unmatched. Here the CDR3 reads CASSVNRDRAQETQYF. The DNA read from the CDR3 is TGTGCCAGCAGTGTTAACCGGGACAGGGCCCAAGAGACC.

Many counts were recorded for this clone. Read data end 3 residues before the CDR3 end; the end is taken from the germline J gene. The chain combines TRBV10-3 with TRBJ1-4; D is ambiguous. The CDR3 loop spans 11 amino acids. Per the germline V gene, CDR1 is ENHRY and CDR2 is SYGVKD. V shed 6 bases and J shed 8 bases, with 7 bases lying between them. CDR3 residues: CAIREGEKLFF. The sequenced CDR3 bases are TGTGCCATCAGGGAGGGCGAAAAA.

With regard to this clone: The read terminates 3 residues ahead of where the CDR3 ends, so the germline J gene completes it. The genes are TRBV5-1 and TRBJ1-2; 10 bases fit TRBD1. CDR3 size: 20 residues. In germline, CDR1 is SGHRS, CDR2 YFSETQ. V shed 4 bases, J shed 4 bases, and the junction held 22 bases outside the gene matches. The part of the CDR3 DNA that was read is TGCGCCAGCAGCACGGGTCGATCCGGGACAGGGGATATTAGGAGCTATGGC. Protein product: CASSTGRSGTGDIRSYG. The entire CDR3 protein reads CASSTGRSGTGDIRSYGYTF.

This clone was seen ten or more times. The sequenced fragment ends 3 residues before the CDR3 boundary, so the rest is inferred from the germline J gene. The chain is built from TRBV6-2 or TRBV6-3 and TRBJ1-5; D unclear. Trimming pared 2 bases from V and 1 base from J, leaving 9 bases between. Germline V gene sequence: CDR1 MNHEY, CDR2 SVGEGT. The CDR3 has 15 residues. The CDR3 here is CASSYGQLSNQPQHF. The DNA read from the CDR3 is TGTGCCAGCAGTTACGGGCAGCTCAGCAATCAGCCC.

Ten or more counts support this clone. The sequenced fragment ends 3 residues before the CDR3 boundary, so the rest is inferred from the germline J gene. The chain is built from TRBV12-3 or TRBV12-4 and TRBJ2-5; TRBD2 matches at 7 bases. The V gene end was trimmed by 5 bases and the J gene end by 5 bases; junction bases not matched to a gene: 17. The length of the CDR3 is 17 residues. The covered CDR3 bases are TGTGCCAGCAGTCCCCCTCGAGAGGCGGGAGACGGGGAGACC. Its translation: CASSPPREAGDGET. The whole CDR3 region reads CASSPPREAGDGETQYF.

This clone was counted ten times or more. The DNA ends 3 residues before the CDR3 does, and the rest of the CDR3 is filled in from the germline J gene. The J gene is TRBJ2-3, the V gene TRBV19, with 8 positions matching TRBD1. CDR1 is LNHDA and CDR2 is SQIVND in the germline V gene (reference sequence). The junction had 15 bases not matched to a gene; V was cut back by 5 bases and J by 2 bases. The CDR3 length is 18 residues. The CDR3 is CASSRRRQGQGPTDTQYF. The part of the CDR3 DNA that was read is TGTGCCAGTAGTCGTAGGCGCCAAGGACAGGGACCCACAGATACG.

This clone appeared a few times. Sequencing ends 3 residues short of the CDR3 end; the germline J gene provides the rest. The chain links TRBV7-9 to TRBJ1-1; 9 nucleotides agree with TRBD1. V was clipped by 10 bases and J by 0 bases; unmatched bases: 3. The CDR3 is 13 amino acids. Germline-derived CDR1 and CDR2 are SEHNR and FQNEAQ (reference sequence). The part of the CDR3 DNA that was read is TGTGCCACCCGACAGGGGGTGAACACTGAA. It encodes CATRQGVNTE. The whole CDR3 protein reads CATRQGVNTEAFF.

At least ten counts were recorded for this clone. The read ends 3 residues before the CDR3 terminus; that terminus is restored from the germline J gene. The V call is TRBV5-1, the J call TRBJ2-3, with 10 bases fitting TRBD1. The CDR3 length is 14 residues. CDR1 and CDR2 (germline): SGHRS, YFSETQ. This CDR3 reads CASSSTGGGETQYF. The covered CDR3 bases are TGCGCCAGCAGCTCGACAGGGGGCGGAGAGACG.

This clone was observed many times. The CDR3 extends 3 residues past the end of the read, so its final part is completed from the germline J gene. The V call is TRBV7-2, the J call TRBJ2-3; no reliable D call. From germline, CDR1 is SGHTA and CDR2 FQGNSA. The CDR3 spans 13 residues. Trimming cost V 5 bases and J 7 bases, with 13 bases left between them. This CDR3 is CASSPPRRYTQYF. The part of the CDR3 DNA that was read is TGTGCCAGCAGCCCACCACGTCGGTATACG.

This clone appeared many times. The read finishes 3 residues shy of the CDR3 end, and the germline J gene is used to complete it. The chain links TRBV12-5 to TRBJ1-5; D is uncertain. Germline values: CDR1 LGHNT, CDR2 FRNRAP. Trimming cost V 1 base and J 2 bases, with 12 bases left between them. CDR3 length: 16 amino acids. CDR3 loop: CASGLGTHRGNQPQHF. The DNA read from the CDR3 is TGTGCTAGTGGTTTGGGAACGCACCGGGGCAATCAGCCC.

This clone was picked up many times. The part of the CDR3 DNA that was read is TGTGCCAGCAGCGTATCGACAGCTGGAAACACC. Its protein is CASSVSTAGNT. The whole CDR3 reads CASSVSTAGNTIYF. V and J are TRBV9 and TRBJ1-3, with TRBD1 as a possible D gene (5 bases). Read data end 3 residues before the CDR3 end; the end is taken from the germline J gene. In germline, CDR1 is SGDLS, CDR2 YYNGEE. V was pared by 1 base and J by 2 bases, with 7 bases between. The CDR3 loop spans 14 amino acids.

This clone was detected ten times or more. The read ends 3 residues shy of where the CDR3 ends; the end is completed using the germline J gene. The gene calls are TRBV7-2 and TRBJ2-5, with 7 bases lining up with TRBD2. The CDR3 sequence is 14 residues long. Germline CDR1 reads SGHTA; CDR2 reads FQGNSA. J lost 3 bases, V lost 5 bases, and 6 bases had no gene match. The chain's CDR3 is CASSPRLAEETQYF. CDR3 DNA (partial): TGTGCCAGCAGCCCTCGACTAGCCGAAGAGACC.

This clone came up many times. The CDR3 end lies 3 residues beyond the end of the read and is filled in from the germline J gene. This sequence joins TRBV6-2 or TRBV6-3 and TRBJ1-2; D gene unclear. Germline values: CDR1 MNHEY, CDR2 SVGEGT. The CDR3 extends over 15 amino acids. V lost 3 bases and J lost 0, with 11 bases in between. Incomplete CDR3 DNA: TGTGCCAGCAGTTATAAGGGTACACCTAACTATGGC. Its translation: CASSYKGTPNYG. The full CDR3 reads CASSYKGTPNYGYTF.

This clone was recorded many times. The missing CDR3 end, 3 residues past where the read stops, is filled in from the germline J gene. The rearrangement uses TRBV19 and TRBJ1-5; unclear D gene. Deletions cut 1 base from V and 9 bases from J, with 19 bases between. Germline loops: CDR1 LNHDA, CDR2 SQIVND (reference sequence). The CDR3 has 16 residues. The CDR3 bases that were read are TGTGCCAGTAGTATAGGGGCAGTTCAGCCTCCGTGGCCC. Its protein product is CASSIGAVQPPWP. The whole CDR3 reads CASSIGAVQPPWPQHF.

This clone was found many times. The CDR3 end falls 3 residues outside the read, so it is completed with the germline J gene. This chain joins TRBV12-3 or TRBV12-4 and TRBJ2-7; 9 positions match TRBD1. The CDR3 is made up of 15 amino acids. J lost 3 bases, V lost 5 bases, and 8 bases had no gene match. The CDR3 DNA, read in part, is TGTGCCAGCAGTCTAGTAGGGACAGGGAGCTACGAG. Encoded protein: CASSLVGTGSYE. From start to end, the CDR3 is CASSLVGTGSYEQYF.

There are many counts of this clone. The sequence runs out 3 residues before the end of the CDR3; the remainder is reconstructed from the germline J gene. The chain carries TRBV19 and TRBJ1-5; TRBD1 matches 7 bases. The CDR3 extends over 15 amino acids. The germline gives CDR1 LNHDA, CDR2 SQIVND (reference sequence). V was pared by 3 bases and J by 5 bases, with 7 bases of the junction left unmatched. The DNA read from the CDR3 is TGTGCCAGTAGTATCTTGTCGGACAGGTATCAGCCC. Amino acids: CASSILSDRYQP. The entire CDR3 protein reads CASSILSDRYQPQHF.

The covered CDR3 bases are TGTGCCAGCAGTGAAGTAAGGGGGACAGGGGTGGGTGAC. Protein sequence: CASSEVRGTGVGD. The entire CDR3 protein is CASSEVRGTGVGDYTF. This chain connects TRBV6-1 to TRBJ1-2; 10 positions match TRBD1. The read finishes 3 residues shy of the CDR3 end, and the germline J gene is used to complete it. This CDR3 comprises 16 residues. CDR1 and CDR2 from the germline V gene are MNHNS and SASEGT.

The table lists this clone with many counts. Read coverage stops 3 residues before the CDR3 terminus; the germline J gene supplies the remainder. The gene calls are TRBV11-2 and TRBJ2-1, with a possible D match to TRBD1 (5 bases). The CDR3 spans 11 residues. Germline CDR1 and CDR2: SGHAT and FQNNGV. V lost 5 bases and J 6 bases, leaving 5 bases between the germline ends. CDR3 loop: CASSRGNEQFF. CDR3 DNA, as far as it was read: TGTGCCAGCAGCAGGGGCAATGAG.

This clone was seen many times. The read falls 3 residues short of the CDR3 end, and the missing part is taken from the germline J gene. The chain combines TRBV19 with TRBJ1-1, with D perhaps TRBD1 (5 bases). V gave up 3 bases and J gave up 0 bases, with 11 bases separating them. Germline lookup yields CDR1 LNHDA and CDR2 SQIVND (reference sequence). The CDR3 is 15 amino acids. The DNA read from the CDR3 is TGTGCCAGTAGTATGGCCGCAGGGTTGAACACTGAA. This gives the protein CASSMAAGLNTE. In full, the CDR3 reads CASSMAAGLNTEAFF.

This clone was recorded at least ten times. The read ends 3 residues before the CDR3 terminus; that terminus is restored from the germline J gene. The chain joins TRBV20-1 to TRBJ2-5; 8 bases line up with TRBD2. Germline V gene lookup returns CDR1 DFQATT and CDR2 SNEGSKA (reference sequence). The CDR3 runs 15 residues. With 0 bases clipped from V and 6 bases from J, the junction kept 9 bases outside the gene matches. The sequenced CDR3 bases are TGCAGTGCTAGAGAGAAGCGGGGGACCTTTCAGACC. Translation gives CSAREKRGTFQT. From start to end, the CDR3 is CSAREKRGTFQTQYF.

In this sample, this clone turned up many times. The CDR3 goes on 3 residues after the read ends, and that part is filled in from the germline J gene. The chain recombines TRBV7-2 with TRBJ2-5, with TRBD1 matching over 8 bases. There are 15 residues in the CDR3. Trimming cost V 5 bases and J 4 bases; bases outside gene matches: 9. The V gene's germline CDR1 is SGHTA and CDR2 FQGNSA. Partial CDR3 DNA: TGTGCCAGCAGCATATCTCAGGGGGCGACAGAGACC. It translates to CASSISQGATET. The whole CDR3 is CASSISQGATETQYF.